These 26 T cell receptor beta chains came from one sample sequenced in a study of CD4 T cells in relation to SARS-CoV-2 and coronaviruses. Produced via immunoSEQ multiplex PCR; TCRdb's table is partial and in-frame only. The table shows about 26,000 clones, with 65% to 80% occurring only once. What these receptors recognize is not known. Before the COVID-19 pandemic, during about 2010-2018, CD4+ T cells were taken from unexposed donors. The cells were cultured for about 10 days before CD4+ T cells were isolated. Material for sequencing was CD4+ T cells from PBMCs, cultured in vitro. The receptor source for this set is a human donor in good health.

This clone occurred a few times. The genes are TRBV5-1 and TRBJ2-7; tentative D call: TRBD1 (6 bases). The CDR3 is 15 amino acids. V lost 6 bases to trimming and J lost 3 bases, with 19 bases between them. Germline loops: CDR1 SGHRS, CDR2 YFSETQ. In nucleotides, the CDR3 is TGCGCCAGCACCGTCGACGGACAACAGGGCTACGAGCAGTACTTC. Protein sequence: CASTVDGQQGYEQYF.

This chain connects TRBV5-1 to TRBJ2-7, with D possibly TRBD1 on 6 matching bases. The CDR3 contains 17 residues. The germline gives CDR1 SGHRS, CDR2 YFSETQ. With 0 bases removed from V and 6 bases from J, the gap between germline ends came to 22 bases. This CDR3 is CASSLELQGSLTGEQYF. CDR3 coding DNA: TGCGCCAGCAGCTTGGAATTACAGGGAAGTTTAACAGGCGAGCAGTACTTC.

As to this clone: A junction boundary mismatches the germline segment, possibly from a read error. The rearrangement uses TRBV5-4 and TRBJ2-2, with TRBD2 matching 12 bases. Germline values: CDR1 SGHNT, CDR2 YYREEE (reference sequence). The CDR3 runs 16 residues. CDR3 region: CASSSSGRALFGELFF. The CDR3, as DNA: TGTGCTAGCAGCTCTAGCGGGAGGGCCCTCTTCGGGGAGCTGTTTTTT.

This CDR3 reads CASSESTSNEQFF. In DNA form, the CDR3 reads TGCGCCAGCAGTGAGTCGACAAGCAATGAGCAGTTCTTC. The chain uses TRBV10-2 and TRBJ2-1; no firm D call. Germline loops: CDR1 WSHSY, CDR2 SAAADI. With 0 bases removed from V and 6 bases from J, the gap between germline ends came to 6 bases. The CDR3 has 13 residues.

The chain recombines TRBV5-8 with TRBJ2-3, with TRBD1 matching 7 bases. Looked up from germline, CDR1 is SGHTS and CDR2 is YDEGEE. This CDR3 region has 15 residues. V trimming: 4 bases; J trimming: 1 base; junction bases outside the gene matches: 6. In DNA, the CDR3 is TGTGCCAGCAGCCACGACAGGGTTGGCACAGATACGCAGTATTTT. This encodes CASSHDRVGTDTQYF.

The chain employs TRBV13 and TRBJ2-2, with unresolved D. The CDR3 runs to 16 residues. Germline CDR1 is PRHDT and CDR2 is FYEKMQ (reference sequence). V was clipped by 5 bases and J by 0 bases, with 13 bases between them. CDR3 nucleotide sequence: TGTGCCAGCAGCCCTCGATCGCGACCGAACACCGGGGAGCTGTTTTTT. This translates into CASSPRSRPNTGELFF.

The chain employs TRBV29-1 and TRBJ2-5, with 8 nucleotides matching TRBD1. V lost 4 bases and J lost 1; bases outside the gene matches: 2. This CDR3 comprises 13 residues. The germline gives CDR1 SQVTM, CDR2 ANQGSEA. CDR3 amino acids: CSVVGQGQETQYF. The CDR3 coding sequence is TGCAGCGTTGTTGGACAGGGCCAAGAGACCCAGTACTTC.

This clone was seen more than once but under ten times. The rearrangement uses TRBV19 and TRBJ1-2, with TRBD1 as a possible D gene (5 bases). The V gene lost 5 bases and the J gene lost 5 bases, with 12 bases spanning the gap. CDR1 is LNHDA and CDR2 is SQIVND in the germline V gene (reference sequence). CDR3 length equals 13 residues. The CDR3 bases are TGTGCCAGTAGTCCTCAGGGCTATTATGGCTACACCTTC. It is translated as CASSPQGYYGYTF. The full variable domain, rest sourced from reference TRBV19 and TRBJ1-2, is DGGITQSPKYLFRKEGQNVTLSCEQNLNHDAMYWYRQDPGQGLRLIYYSQIVNDFQKGDIAEGYSVSREKKESFPLTVTSAQKNPTAFYLCASSPQGYYGYTFGSGTRLTVV.

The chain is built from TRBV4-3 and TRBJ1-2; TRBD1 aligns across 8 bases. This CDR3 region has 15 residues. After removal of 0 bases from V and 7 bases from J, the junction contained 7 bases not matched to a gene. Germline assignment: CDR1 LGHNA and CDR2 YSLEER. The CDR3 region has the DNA TGCGCCAGCAGCCAAGAAGCCGACAGGGGAATTGGCTACACCTTC. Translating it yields CASSQEADRGIGYTF.

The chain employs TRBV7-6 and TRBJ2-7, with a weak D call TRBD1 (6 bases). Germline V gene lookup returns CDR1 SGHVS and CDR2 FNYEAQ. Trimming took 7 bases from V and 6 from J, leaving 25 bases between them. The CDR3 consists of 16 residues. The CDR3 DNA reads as TGTGCCAGCACCCCCGGATATGGGGGCCGTCTCGCCGAGCAGTACTTC. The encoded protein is CASTPGYGGRLAEQYF.

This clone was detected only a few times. CDR3 nucleotide sequence: TGTGCCAGCAGCTTAGATGGGAGGGAGTCCGGGGAGCTGTTTTTT. This sequence encodes CASSLDGRESGELFF. The chain combines TRBV7-2 with TRBJ2-2, with 7 bases lining up with TRBD2. The J segment lost 6 bases and the V segment lost 1 base, leaving 5 bases of the junction unmatched. The CDR3 is 15 residues long. Germline-derived CDR1 and CDR2 are SGHTA and FQGNSA. Drawing the rest from reference TRBV7-2 and TRBJ2-2, the complete variable domain is GAGVSQSPSNKVTEKGKDVELRCDPISGHTALYWYRQSLGQGLEFLIYFQGNSAPDKSGLPSDRFSAERTGGSVSTLTIQRTQQEDSAVYLCASSLDGRESGELFFGEGSRLTVL.

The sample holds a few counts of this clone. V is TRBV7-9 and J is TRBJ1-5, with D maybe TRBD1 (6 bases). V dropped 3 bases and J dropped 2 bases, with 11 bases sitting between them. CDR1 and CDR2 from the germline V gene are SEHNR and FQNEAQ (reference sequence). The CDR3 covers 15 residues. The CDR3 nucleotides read TGTGCCAGCAGCTTTGACTCAGGGGGCAATCAGCCCCAGCATTTT. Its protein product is CASSFDSGGNQPQHF.

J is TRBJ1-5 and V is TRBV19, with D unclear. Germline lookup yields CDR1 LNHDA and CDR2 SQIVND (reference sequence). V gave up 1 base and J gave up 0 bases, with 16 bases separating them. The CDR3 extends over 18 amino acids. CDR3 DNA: TGTGCCAGTAGTATAGTCGGGTACAGTACGTATAGCAATCAGCCCCAGCATTTT. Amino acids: CASSIVGYSTYSNQPQHF.

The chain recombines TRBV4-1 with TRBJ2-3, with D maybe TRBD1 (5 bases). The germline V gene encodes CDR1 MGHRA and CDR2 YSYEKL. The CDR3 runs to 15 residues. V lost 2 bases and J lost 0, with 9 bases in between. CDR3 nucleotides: TGCGCCAGCAGCCAAAAAGGGGTTAGCACAGATACGCAGTATTTT. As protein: CASSQKGVSTDTQYF.

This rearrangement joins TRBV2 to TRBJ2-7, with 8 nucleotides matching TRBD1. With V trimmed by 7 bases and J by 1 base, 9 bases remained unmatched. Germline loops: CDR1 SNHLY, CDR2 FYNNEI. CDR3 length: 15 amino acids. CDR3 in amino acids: CASIIPRDRSYEQYF. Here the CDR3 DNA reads TGTGCCAGCATTATTCCACGGGACAGGTCCTACGAGCAGTACTTC.

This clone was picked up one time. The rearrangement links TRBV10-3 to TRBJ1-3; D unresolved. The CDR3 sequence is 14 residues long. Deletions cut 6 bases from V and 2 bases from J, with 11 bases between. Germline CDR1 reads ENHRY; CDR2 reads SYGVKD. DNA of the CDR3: TGTGCCATCAGCGACGGATCGACTGGAAACACCATATATTTT. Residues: CAISDGSTGNTIYF.

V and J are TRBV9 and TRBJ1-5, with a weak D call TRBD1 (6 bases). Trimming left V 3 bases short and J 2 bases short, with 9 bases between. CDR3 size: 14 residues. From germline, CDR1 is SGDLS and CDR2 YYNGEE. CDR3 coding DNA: TGTGCCAGCAGCGAGGGGGGGGGCAATCAGCCCCAGCATTTT. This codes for CASSEGGGNQPQHF. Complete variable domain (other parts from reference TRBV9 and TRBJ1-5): DSGVTQTPKHLITATGQRVTLRCSPRSGDLSVYWYQQSLDQGLQFLIQYYNGEERAKGNILERFSAQQFPDLHSELNLSSLELGDSALYFCASSEGGGNQPQHFGDGTRLSIL.

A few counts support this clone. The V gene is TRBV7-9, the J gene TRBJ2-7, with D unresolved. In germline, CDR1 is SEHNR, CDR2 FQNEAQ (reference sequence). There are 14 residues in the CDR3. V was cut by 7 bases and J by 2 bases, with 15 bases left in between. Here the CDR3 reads CASTLDLGPYEQYF. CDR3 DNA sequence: TGTGCCAGCACCCTGGACCTTGGCCCCTACGAGCAGTACTTC.

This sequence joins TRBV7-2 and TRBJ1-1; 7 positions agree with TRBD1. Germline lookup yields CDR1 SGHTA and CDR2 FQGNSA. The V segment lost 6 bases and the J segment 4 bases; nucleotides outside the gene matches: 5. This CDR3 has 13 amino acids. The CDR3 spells CASRQGGGTEAFF. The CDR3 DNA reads TGTGCCAGCAGGCAGGGGGGAGGCACTGAAGCTTTCTTT.

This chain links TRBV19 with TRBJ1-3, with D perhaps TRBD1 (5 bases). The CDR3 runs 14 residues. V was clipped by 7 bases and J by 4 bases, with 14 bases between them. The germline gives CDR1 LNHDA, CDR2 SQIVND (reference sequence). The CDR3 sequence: CASMAGGYGNTIYF. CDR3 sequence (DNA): TGTGCCAGTATGGCCGGGGGGTACGGAAACACCATATATTTT.

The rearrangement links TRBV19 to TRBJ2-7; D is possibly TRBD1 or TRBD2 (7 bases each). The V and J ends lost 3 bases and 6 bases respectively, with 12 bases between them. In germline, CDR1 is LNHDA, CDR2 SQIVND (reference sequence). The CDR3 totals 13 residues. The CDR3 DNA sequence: TGTGCCAGTAGTATTGACAGGGAGGGCGAGCAGTACTTC. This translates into CASSIDREGEQYF.

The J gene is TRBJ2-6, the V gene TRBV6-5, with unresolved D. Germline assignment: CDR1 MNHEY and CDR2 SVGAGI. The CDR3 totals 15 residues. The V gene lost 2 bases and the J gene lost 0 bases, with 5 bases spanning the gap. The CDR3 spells CASSYRLSGANVLTF. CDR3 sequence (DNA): TGTGCCAGCAGTTACCGGCTCTCTGGGGCCAACGTCCTGACTTTC.

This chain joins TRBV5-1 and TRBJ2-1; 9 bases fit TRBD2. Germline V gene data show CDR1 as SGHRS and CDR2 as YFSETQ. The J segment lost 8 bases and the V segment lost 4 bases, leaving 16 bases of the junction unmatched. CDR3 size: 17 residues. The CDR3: CASSQDKTSGTRDEQFF. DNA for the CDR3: TGCGCCAGCAGCCAAGATAAGACTAGCGGAACTCGCGATGAGCAGTTCTTC.

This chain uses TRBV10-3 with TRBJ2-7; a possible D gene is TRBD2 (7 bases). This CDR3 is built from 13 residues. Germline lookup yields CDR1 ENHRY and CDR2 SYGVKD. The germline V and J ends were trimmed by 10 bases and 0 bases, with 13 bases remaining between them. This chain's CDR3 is CATRGGPSYEQYF. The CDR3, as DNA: TGTGCCACAAGGGGGGGGCCCTCCTACGAGCAGTACTTC.

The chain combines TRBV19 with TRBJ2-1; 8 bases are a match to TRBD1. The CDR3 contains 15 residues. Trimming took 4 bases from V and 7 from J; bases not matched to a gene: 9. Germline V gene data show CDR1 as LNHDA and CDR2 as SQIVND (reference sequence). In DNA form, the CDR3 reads TGTGCCAGTAGTAAAAGAGACAGGGGAGGAAATGAGCAGTTCTTC. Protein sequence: CASSKRDRGGNEQFF.

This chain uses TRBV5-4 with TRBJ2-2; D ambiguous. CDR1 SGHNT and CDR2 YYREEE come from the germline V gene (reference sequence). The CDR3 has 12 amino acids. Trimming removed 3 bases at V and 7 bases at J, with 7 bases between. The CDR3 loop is CASSSFSGELFF. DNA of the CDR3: TGTGCCAGCAGCTCATTCAGCGGGGAGCTGTTTTTT.